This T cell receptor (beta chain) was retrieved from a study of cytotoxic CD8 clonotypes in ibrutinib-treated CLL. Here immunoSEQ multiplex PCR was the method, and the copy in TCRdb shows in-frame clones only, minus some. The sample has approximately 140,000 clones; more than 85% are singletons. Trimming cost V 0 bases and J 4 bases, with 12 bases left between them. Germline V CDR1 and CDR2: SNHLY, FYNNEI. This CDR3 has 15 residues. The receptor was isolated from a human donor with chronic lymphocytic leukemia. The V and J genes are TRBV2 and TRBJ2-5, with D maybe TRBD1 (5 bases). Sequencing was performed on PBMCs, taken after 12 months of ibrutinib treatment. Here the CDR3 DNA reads TGTGCCAGCAGTGAAGCTGAGACAGCCCTAGAGACCCAGTACTTC. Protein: CASSEAETALETQYF.